The 14 T cell receptor beta chains reported below all come from one sample, sequenced in a study of blood T cells in healthy people across ages. Together with a sample-barcoded 5' primer, a J-beta primer mix was included in a second PCR lasting about 6 to 11 cycles. TCRdb re-called the 5' RACE reads with MiXCR, one entry per CDR3 protein. The repertoire has about 1.1 million distinct CDR3 sequences, roughly two fifths of them found once; the top ten carry around 12%. Material for sequencing was blood. Receptor source: a young man in good health.

V and J are TRBV6-5 and TRBJ2-1; 7 bases fit TRBD2. Germline values: CDR1 MNHEY, CDR2 SVGAGI. V lost 2 bases and J lost 3; bases outside the gene matches: 10. The CDR3 has 17 residues. The CDR3 bases are TGTGCCAGCAGTTACCCACGAGGGCGGGGGAACTACAATGAGCAGTTCTTC. Its protein is CASSYPRGRGNYNEQFF.

This clonotype was seen ten or more times. The junction differs from germline at one of its ends, possibly a read error. The J gene is TRBJ2-5, the V gene TRBV12-3 or TRBV12-4; no clear D. The CDR3 length is 12 residues. The CDR3 region is CASSFNQETQYF. The CDR3 DNA follows: TGCGCCAGCAGCTTTAATCAAGAGACCCAGTACTTC.

This chain uses TRBV2 with TRBJ1-1; the D gene is possibly TRBD1 (5 bases). The CDR3 is made up of 18 amino acids. Germline V gene data show CDR1 as SNHLY and CDR2 as FYNNEI. V shed 4 bases and J shed 0 bases, with 21 bases lying between them. Written as DNA, the CDR3 is TGTGCCAGCAGTGGCCCTACGTCCCTGGGACTCATGAACACTGAAGCTTTCTTT. This encodes CASSGPTSLGLMNTEAFF.

This clonotype was seen only a few times. J is TRBJ2-1 and V is TRBV29-1; D uncertain. V dropped 7 bases and J dropped 9 bases, with 10 bases sitting between them. The germline CDR1 and CDR2 sequences are SQVTM and ANQGSEA. This CDR3 spans 10 amino acids. Here the CDR3 reads CSARASEQFF. The DNA for the CDR3 is TGCAGCGCCCGGGCGAGTGAGCAGTTCTTC.

This clonotype has a count of ten or more. This sequence joins TRBV3-1 and TRBJ2-7; TRBD1 matches at 8 bases. The CDR3 has 13 residues. CDR1 is LGHDT, CDR2 YNNKEL, per germline (reference sequence). The junction had 3 bases not matched to a gene; V was cut back by 6 bases and J by 2 bases. The CDR3 reads CASSYRGTYEQYF. The DNA for the CDR3 is TGTGCCAGCAGTTACAGGGGGACCTACGAGCAGTACTTC.

Only a few counts were recorded for this clonotype. The chain recombines TRBV5-1 with TRBJ2-1, with a possible D match to TRBD2 (7 bases). Trimming cost V 4 bases and J 4 bases, with 15 bases left between them. The germline CDR1 and CDR2 sequences are SGHRS and YFSETQ. This CDR3 has 15 amino acids. The chain's CDR3 is CASSGGGTKYNEQFF. Written as DNA, the CDR3 is TGCGCCAGCAGCGGGGGGGGGACAAAATACAATGAGCAGTTCTTC.

This clonotype was seen repeatedly, ten times or more. V gene TRBV20-1 combines with J gene TRBJ2-1, with D possibly TRBD2 on 5 matching bases. Per the germline V gene, CDR1 is DFQATT and CDR2 is SNEGSKA (reference sequence). V was cut by 0 bases and J by 9 bases, with 18 bases left in between. The CDR3 totals 15 residues. The CDR3 loop is CSARDLQAGETEQFF. CDR3 coding DNA: TGCAGTGCTAGAGATCTCCAGGCCGGGGAGACTGAGCAGTTCTTC.

This clonotype has just a few counts. The rearrangement uses TRBV3-1 and TRBJ2-3, with 13 positions matching TRBD2. The CDR3 totals 19 residues. Trimming at V came to 0 bases and at J to 6 bases, leaving 12 bases not matched to a gene. The V gene's germline CDR1 is LGHDT and CDR2 YNNKEL (reference sequence). DNA of the CDR3: TGTGCCAGCAGCCAAGATATCACTAGCGGGGGGGCCTTTGGTGATACGCAGTATTTT. Protein: CASSQDITSGGAFGDTQYF.

Many counts were recorded for this clonotype. The chain joins TRBV29-1 to TRBJ2-5; D not certain. The germline V gene has CDR1 SQVTM and CDR2 ANQGSEA. Between the trimmed V and J ends, which lost 4 bases and 4 bases, there was a span of 13 bases. The CDR3 loop spans 13 amino acids. The CDR3 coding sequence is TGCAGCGTTGGGACCCAAGGTGGAGAGACCCAGTACTTC. As protein: CSVGTQGGETQYF.

The V call is TRBV28, the J call TRBJ2-7; the D gene could be TRBD1 or TRBD2 (5 bases each). The V end lost 4 bases, the J end lost 0 bases, and 13 bases lay between the germline ends. The CDR3 is 15 amino acids. The germline V gene has CDR1 MDHEN and CDR2 SYDVKM. The CDR3 bases are TGTGCCAGCAGTTGGGGACGGTCTAGCTCCTACGAGCAGTACTTC. Amino acids: CASSWGRSSSYEQYF.

A single count supports this clonotype. V usage is TRBV7-9 and J usage is TRBJ2-3; D is perhaps TRBD1 or TRBD2 (5 bases each). Trimming removed 1 base from V and 1 base from J, with 12 bases in between. Germline V gives CDR1 SEHNR, CDR2 FQNEAQ (reference sequence). The CDR3 extends over 16 amino acids. The CDR3 spells CASSLEGAEGTDTQYF. CDR3 in DNA: TGTGCCAGCAGCTTAGAAGGGGCGGAGGGCACAGATACGCAGTATTTT.

The V call is TRBV27, the J call TRBJ1-2, with TRBD1 matching over 8 bases. Per the germline V gene, CDR1 is MNHEY and CDR2 is SMNVEV (reference sequence). The CDR3 extends over 15 amino acids. V trimming: 5 bases; J trimming: 4 bases; junction bases outside the gene matches: 9. DNA for the CDR3: TGTGCCAGCAGTACGTTCCAGGGGGCTGGCTATGGCTACACCTTC. It encodes CASSTFQGAGYGYTF.

This clonotype has more than one count but fewer than ten. The gene calls are TRBV6-6 and TRBJ2-5; D unclear. The germline V gene has CDR1 MNHNY and CDR2 SVGAGI (reference sequence). Trimming removed 5 bases at V and 11 bases at J, with 15 bases between. The CDR3 sequence is 12 residues long. The CDR3 spells CASSPAHNEQYF. The CDR3 DNA reads as TGTGCCAGCAGTCCAGCTCACAATGAGCAGTACTTC.

The CDR3 nucleotides read TGCAGCGTTGCAGGGACTAGCGGCGAGCAGTACTTC. Its translation: CSVAGTSGEQYF. The chain carries TRBV29-1 and TRBJ2-5, with 11 bases identical to TRBD2. The J call may be faulty, since TRBJ2-7 better matches the DNA end. This CDR3 is built from 12 residues. CDR1 and CDR2 (germline): SQVTM, ANQGSEA.